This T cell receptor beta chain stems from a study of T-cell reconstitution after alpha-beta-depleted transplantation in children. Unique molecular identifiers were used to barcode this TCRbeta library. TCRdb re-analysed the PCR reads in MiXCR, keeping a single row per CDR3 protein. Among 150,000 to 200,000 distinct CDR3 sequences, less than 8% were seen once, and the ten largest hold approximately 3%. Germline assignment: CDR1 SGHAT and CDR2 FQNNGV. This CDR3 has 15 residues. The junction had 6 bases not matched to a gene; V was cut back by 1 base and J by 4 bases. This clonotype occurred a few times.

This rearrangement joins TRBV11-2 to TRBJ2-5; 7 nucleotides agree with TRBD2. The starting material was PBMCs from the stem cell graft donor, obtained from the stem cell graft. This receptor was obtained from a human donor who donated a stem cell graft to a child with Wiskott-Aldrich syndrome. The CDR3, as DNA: TGTGCCAGCAGCTTAGCGTGGGGGGGACGAGAGACCCAGTACTTC. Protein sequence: CASSLAWGGRETQYF.